Following are 28 T cell receptor beta chains from one sample sequenced in a study of T cells in Graves' hyperthyroidism and ophthalmopathy. The investigators amplified TCR beta CDR3 regions from RNA transcripts. The TCR CDR3 was amplified in a first-round RT-PCR using the HTBI primer set. TCRdb reanalysed the multiplex PCR reads using MiXCR and keeps one entry per CDR3 protein. The sample holds about 160,000 distinct CDR3 sequences, roughly 10% seen once. Sequences were obtained from blood. The source of these receptors is a young woman with Graves' hyperthyroidism that later progressed to Graves' ophthalmopathy.

This clonotype was counted many times. This rearrangement joins TRBV19 to TRBJ1-6; TRBD1 agrees at 9 bases. Germline trimming cut 6 bases from V and 8 bases from J; bases unmatched to any gene: 8. The CDR3 has 15 residues. From germline, CDR1 is LNHDA and CDR2 SQIVND (reference sequence). The CDR3 reads CASRPDRGRDSPLHF. CDR3 bases: TGTGCCAGTAGACCCGACAGGGGGAGGGATTCACCCCTCCACTTT.

The sample holds many counts of this clonotype. DNA of the CDR3: TGTGCCAGCAGTTTTTCGGGGGGCAACACTGAAGCTTTCTTT. It encodes CASSFSGGNTEAFF. V is TRBV28 and J is TRBJ1-1, with D perhaps matching TRBD1 (6 bases). The CDR3 has 14 residues. CDR1 is MDHEN and CDR2 is SYDVKM in the germline V gene. V was cut by 3 bases and J by 2 bases, with 10 bases left in between.

This clonotype was found many times. This chain uses TRBV9 with TRBJ2-3; possible D gene TRBD2, 6 bases. V lost 4 bases and J 2 bases, leaving 17 bases between the germline ends. The CDR3 has 16 residues. Germline V gene data show CDR1 as SGDLS and CDR2 as YYNGEE. For the CDR3, the DNA is TGTGCCAGCAGCTCACGGGGAGGAGAAATCACAGATACGCAGTATTTT. Residues: CASSSRGGEITDTQYF.

This clonotype was seen many times. This chain joins TRBV20-1 and TRBJ2-2, with D unresolved. Germline loops: CDR1 DFQATT, CDR2 SNEGSKA (reference sequence). The CDR3 runs 14 residues. Between the trimmed V and J ends, which lost 0 bases and 10 bases, there was a span of 15 bases. The CDR3 protein is CSARDLRGSAELFF. Here the CDR3 DNA reads TGCAGTGCTAGAGATCTACGTGGTTCTGCGGAGCTGTTTTTT.

This clonotype showed up many times. This chain connects TRBV7-6 to TRBJ2-1; 8 nucleotides agree with TRBD2. This CDR3 has 13 amino acids. V gave up 9 bases and J gave up 6 bases; unmatched junction bases: 7. Looked up from germline, CDR1 is SGHVS and CDR2 is FNYEAQ. CDR3 region: CARWGLEANEQFF. DNA of the CDR3: TGTGCCAGGTGGGGACTAGAAGCCAATGAGCAGTTCTTC.

A few counts support this clonotype. The chain has TRBV19 and TRBJ2-2; D possibly uses TRBD1 or TRBD2 (5 bases each). Germline loops: CDR1 LNHDA, CDR2 SQIVND (reference sequence). This CDR3 comprises 15 residues. The V and J ends lost 6 bases and 0 bases respectively, with 11 bases between them. The CDR3 DNA sequence: TGTGCCAGTAGACTCCGAGGGGCGAACACCGGGGAGCTGTTTTTT. It specifies CASRLRGANTGELFF.

This clonotype was seen a few times. The chain couples TRBV9 to TRBJ2-7, with unresolved D. Germline values: CDR1 SGDLS, CDR2 YYNGEE. This CDR3 is 14 amino acids long. With 1 base removed from V and 0 bases from J, the gap between germline ends came to 8 bases. This chain's CDR3 is CASSVYLSSYEQYF. The CDR3, as DNA: TGTGCCAGCAGCGTATATTTGAGCTCCTACGAGCAGTACTTC.

The rearrangement links TRBV20-1 to TRBJ2-3; tentatively, D is TRBD1 (6 bases). Germline V gives CDR1 DFQATT, CDR2 SNEGSKA (reference sequence). The CDR3 is 11 residues long. The CDR3: CSVGGIDTQYF. The CDR3 region has the DNA TGCAGCGTAGGGGGAATAGATACGCAGTATTTT.

This clonotype was observed many times. V is TRBV12-3 or TRBV12-4 and J is TRBJ1-1; D unclear. V shed 4 bases and J shed 5 bases, with 11 bases lying between them. The CDR3 runs 13 residues. CDR3 amino acids: CASSYGGETEAFF. The CDR3 DNA reads as TGTGCCAGCAGTTATGGAGGAGAGACTGAAGCTTTCTTT.

This clonotype was recorded many times. The chain employs TRBV10-1 and TRBJ2-1; D possibly corresponds to TRBD2 (5 bases). The V gene lost 0 bases and the J gene lost 1 base, with 7 bases spanning the gap. The CDR3 length is 15 residues. Germline CDR1 reads WNHNN; CDR2 reads SYGVQD (reference sequence). The CDR3 loop reads CASSESRGSYNEQFF. In DNA form, the CDR3 reads TGCGCCAGCAGTGAGTCAAGAGGGTCCTACAATGAGCAGTTCTTC.

This clonotype has at least ten counts. V and J are TRBV28 and TRBJ1-1, with D perhaps matching TRBD1 (5 bases). Germline CDR1 and CDR2: MDHEN and SYDVKM. V was shortened by 3 bases and J by 4 bases, with 24 bases between the two germline ends. CDR3 length: 18 amino acids. In DNA, the CDR3 is TGTGCCAGCAGTTTTATATTATTTAGGGGACGTCCGAGCACTGAAGCTTTCTTT. Translated: CASSFILFRGRPSTEAFF.

This clonotype came up many times. The gene calls are TRBV20-1 and TRBJ1-1; D gene uncertain. The CDR3 runs to 14 residues. Trimming pared 1 base from V and 3 bases from J, leaving 12 bases between. The germline V gene encodes CDR1 DFQATT and CDR2 SNEGSKA (reference sequence). CDR3 nucleotides: TGCAGTGCTAGAGGTGGGTGGTCGGACACTGAAGCTTTCTTT. Translation: CSARGGWSDTEAFF.

In its sample, this clonotype was seen many times. The chain recombines TRBV28 with TRBJ2-5, with D uncertain. The CDR3 sequence is 15 residues long. In germline, CDR1 is MDHEN, CDR2 SYDVKM. Trimming took 5 bases from V and 5 from J, leaving 18 bases between them. The CDR3 region is CASSPPSGSLETQYF. The DNA for the CDR3 is TGTGCCAGCAGTCCCCCAAGTGGTAGCTTGGAGACCCAGTACTTC.

This clonotype has ten or more counts. The CDR3 DNA reads as TGTGCCGGGACAGGTTGGGAGACCCAGTACTTC. This sequence encodes CAGTGWETQYF. This chain joins TRBV30 and TRBJ2-5; 8 nucleotides match TRBD1. Germline V gene lookup returns CDR1 GTSNPN and CDR2 SVGIG (reference sequence). The V gene end was trimmed by 8 bases and the J gene end by 5 bases; junction bases not matched to a gene: 4. This CDR3 is 11 amino acids long.

In this sample, this clonotype turned up a few times. The V call is TRBV4-2, the J call TRBJ1-2; the D gene is possibly TRBD1 (6 bases). V was trimmed by 1 base and J by 4 bases, leaving 16 bases between them. CDR3 length: 16 amino acids. Germline values: CDR1 LGHNA, CDR2 YNFKEQ. CDR3 protein: CASSQGVSGDIYGYTF. DNA of the CDR3: TGTGCCAGCAGCCAAGGTGTCTCAGGGGACATCTATGGCTACACCTTC.

This clonotype was found many times. This chain joins TRBV7-9 and TRBJ1-1; unclear D gene. The CDR3 consists of 13 residues. Germline values: CDR1 SEHNR, CDR2 FQNEAQ (reference sequence). V shed 4 bases and J shed 4 bases, with 10 bases lying between them. The CDR3 DNA sequence: TGTGCCAGCAGCTCTCTGACGGGCACTGAAGCTTTCTTT. This codes for CASSSLTGTEAFF.

This clonotype was recorded many times. This chain connects TRBV7-9 to TRBJ1-2; no clear D. Trimming cost V 5 bases and J 8 bases, with 12 bases left between them. CDR3 length: 12 residues. Germline-derived CDR1 and CDR2 are SEHNR and FQNEAQ (reference sequence). In nucleotides, the CDR3 is TGTGCCAGCAGCCCCTCGCTTGAAGGCTACACCTTC. Its protein is CASSPSLEGYTF.

This clonotype was picked up many times. The chain links TRBV30 to TRBJ2-7, with a tentative D call TRBD2 (6 bases). V shed 5 bases and J shed 1 base, with 15 bases lying between them. The CDR3 runs to 14 residues. Germline CDR1 GTSNPN, CDR2 SVGIG (reference sequence). The CDR3 spells CAWESPSDSYEQYF. As DNA, the CDR3 is TGTGCCTGGGAAAGCCCTAGCGATTCCTACGAGCAGTACTTC.

This clonotype was seen at least ten times. V and J are TRBV2 and TRBJ2-3; TRBD2 matches at 10 bases. The CDR3 sequence is 17 residues long. Germline V lookup: CDR1 SNHLY, CDR2 FYNNEI. V lost 6 bases to trimming and J lost 4 bases; unmatched junction nucleotides: 13. The CDR3 DNA follows: TGTGCCAGCAGGACCCTGCAGGGACTAGCGTATCCAGATACGCAGTATTTT. This gives the protein CASRTLQGLAYPDTQYF.

This clonotype was recorded at least ten times. The genes are TRBV3-1 and TRBJ1-4, with a possible D match to TRBD1 (5 bases). V was clipped by 1 base and J by 0 bases, with 12 bases between them. CDR1 LGHDT and CDR2 YNNKEL come from the germline V gene (reference sequence). CDR3 size: 17 residues. CDR3 DNA: TGTGCCAGCAGCCAAGGGAGGGGATCCTCAACTAATGAAAAACTGTTTTTT. Translated, it gives CASSQGRGSSTNEKLFF.

This clonotype was observed many times. The chain uses TRBV11-2 and TRBJ2-7, with 7 bases identical to TRBD2. J was trimmed by 1 base and V by 0 bases; bases with no gene match: 3. The CDR3 consists of 15 residues. Germline CDR1 SGHAT, CDR2 FQNNGV. The CDR3 DNA sequence: TGTGCCAGCAGCTTAGAGCGGGGGTTATCCTACGAGCAGTACTTC. Residues: CASSLERGLSYEQYF.

This clonotype has more than one count but fewer than ten. This sequence joins TRBV5-8 and TRBJ2-5; possibly TRBD2 for D (6 bases). V lost 0 bases and J lost 5, with 17 bases in between. The CDR3 has 16 residues. Germline V lookup: CDR1 SGHTS, CDR2 YDEGEE. CDR3 DNA: TGTGCCAGCAGCTTGGGGGACTTGGGGCAGCGCGAGACCCAGTACTTC. Its protein product is CASSLGDLGQRETQYF.

The chain carries TRBV15 and TRBJ1-5, with a weak D call TRBD1 (6 bases). Trimming pared 3 bases from V and 0 bases from J, leaving 9 bases between. CDR3 length: 15 amino acids. The germline CDR1 and CDR2 sequences are LNHNV and YYDKDF (reference sequence). CDR3 in amino acids: CATSSDRFSNQPQHF. CDR3 DNA: TGTGCCACCAGCAGTGACAGGTTTAGCAATCAGCCCCAGCATTTT.

This clonotype was picked up many times. This chain links TRBV28 with TRBJ2-1; 8 bases are shared with TRBD1. V gave up 2 bases and J gave up 5 bases; unmatched junction bases: 2. The CDR3 contains 14 residues. Germline V gene data show CDR1 as MDHEN and CDR2 as SYDVKM. The CDR3 spells CASSLTQGDNEQFF. The CDR3 nucleotides are TGTGCCAGCAGTTTAACACAGGGGGACAATGAGCAGTTCTTC.

This clonotype was picked up many times. The rearrangement links TRBV11-2 to TRBJ2-5, with 13 bases lining up with TRBD2. From germline, CDR1 is SGHAT and CDR2 FQNNGV. The CDR3 is made up of 15 amino acids. V trimming: 3 bases; J trimming: 8 bases; junction bases outside the gene matches: 6. CDR3 region: CASSLGTSGMGTQYF. CDR3 nucleotide sequence: TGTGCCAGCAGCTTGGGGACTAGCGGGATGGGAACCCAGTACTTC.

With regard to this clonotype: A much larger clone differs by one base, so this may be a read error. This rearrangement joins TRBV9 to TRBJ1-5, with 7 nucleotides matching TRBD1. The length of the CDR3 is 14 residues. Germline assignment: CDR1 SGDLS and CDR2 YYNGEE. This CDR3 is CASSTGQSNQSQHF. CDR3 DNA: TGTGCCAGCAGCACGGGACAGTCAAATCAGTCCCAGCATTTT.

The sample holds many counts of this clonotype. This rearrangement joins TRBV6-1 to TRBJ2-7; 7 nucleotides line up with TRBD2. V shed 8 bases, J shed 0 bases, and the junction held 10 bases outside the gene matches. CDR3 size: 15 residues. CDR1 is MNHNS, CDR2 SASEGT, per germline. The DNA of the CDR3 is TGTGCCAGCGGGGCAACTAGCGACAGCTCCTACGAGCAGTACTTC. This sequence encodes CASGATSDSSYEQYF.

This clonotype came up many times. The rearrangement joins TRBV20-1 to TRBJ2-1; TRBD2 agrees at 9 bases. The junction had 4 bases not matched to a gene; V was cut back by 1 base and J by 6 bases. Germline V gene data show CDR1 as DFQATT and CDR2 as SNEGSKA (reference sequence). CDR3 length: 14 residues. DNA for the CDR3: TGCAGTGCTAGAGGGCCTAGCGGGGCCAATGAGCAGTTCTTC. Amino acids: CSARGPSGANEQFF.